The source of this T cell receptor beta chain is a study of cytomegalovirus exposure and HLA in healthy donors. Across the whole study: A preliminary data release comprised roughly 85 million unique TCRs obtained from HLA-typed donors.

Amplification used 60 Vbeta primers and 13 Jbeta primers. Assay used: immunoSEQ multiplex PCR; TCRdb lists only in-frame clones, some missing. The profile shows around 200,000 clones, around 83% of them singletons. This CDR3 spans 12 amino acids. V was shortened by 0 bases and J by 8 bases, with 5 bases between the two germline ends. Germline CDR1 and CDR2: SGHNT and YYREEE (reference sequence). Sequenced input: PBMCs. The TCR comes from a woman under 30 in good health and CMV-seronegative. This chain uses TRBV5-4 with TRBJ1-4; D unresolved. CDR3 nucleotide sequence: TGTGCCAGCAGCTTGGGCGGCGAAAAACTGTTTTTT. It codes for CASSLGGEKLFF.